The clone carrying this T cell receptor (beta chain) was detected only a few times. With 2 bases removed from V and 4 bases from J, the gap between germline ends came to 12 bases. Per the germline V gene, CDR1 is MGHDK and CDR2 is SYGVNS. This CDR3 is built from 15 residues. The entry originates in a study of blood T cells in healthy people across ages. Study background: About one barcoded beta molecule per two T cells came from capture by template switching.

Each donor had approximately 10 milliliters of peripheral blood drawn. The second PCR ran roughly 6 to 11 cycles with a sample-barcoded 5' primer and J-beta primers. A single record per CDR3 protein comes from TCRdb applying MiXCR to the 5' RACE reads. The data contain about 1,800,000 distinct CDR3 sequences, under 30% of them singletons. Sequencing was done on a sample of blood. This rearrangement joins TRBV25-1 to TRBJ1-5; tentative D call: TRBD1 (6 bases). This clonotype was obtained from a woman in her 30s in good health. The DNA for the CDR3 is TGTGCCAGCAGTGAAGGGGGCGGTTGGAATCAGCCCCAGCATTTT. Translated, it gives CASSEGGGWNQPQHF.